Following are 27 T cell receptor beta chains from one sample sequenced in a study of CD8 T cells in ankylosing spondylitis. For these TCRs, the target antigens are not known. Study-wide results and caveats: Blood from ankylosing spondylitis patients appeared to carry a characteristic roughly eight-variant TCR beta motif.

TCRdb re-derived calls from the 5' RACE reads in MiXCR, one entry per CDR3 protein. The table has 500,000 or so distinct CDR3 sequences, over 4% seen once; the top ten hold 3% to 4%. The source material was blood, either unsorted or a sorted T cell fraction (not recorded which). The receptor set was obtained from a male donor with ankylosing spondylitis.

This clonotype occurred many times. The J gene is TRBJ1-4, the V gene TRBV2; D might be TRBD1 (5 bases). Looked up from germline, CDR1 is SNHLY and CDR2 is FYNNEI. There are 14 residues in the CDR3. V shed 4 bases and J shed 8 bases, with 14 bases lying between them. The CDR3 DNA reads TGTGCCAGCAGTGGGCGTGGGGCCTTGGAAAAACTGTTTTTT. Protein: CASSGRGALEKLFF.

This clonotype showed up many times. The V gene is TRBV5-1, the J gene TRBJ1-2, with 7 bases matching TRBD1. This CDR3 has 14 residues. V lost 2 bases to trimming and J lost 8 bases; unmatched junction nucleotides: 9. Germline CDR1 is SGHRS and CDR2 is YFSETQ. The CDR3 loop reads CASSLRQGITGYTF. CDR3 sequence (DNA): TGCGCCAGCAGCTTAAGACAGGGTATTACCGGCTACACCTTC.

This clonotype was seen repeatedly, ten times or more. The chain's CDR3 is CSAYGYTF. As DNA, the CDR3 is TGCAGCGCCTATGGCTACACCTTC. The chain links TRBV29-1 to TRBJ1-2; no clear D. Trimming shortened V by 7 bases and J by 4 bases, and 1 base separated the two germline ends. Germline V gene sequence: CDR1 SQVTM, CDR2 ANQGSEA. CDR3 length: 8 residues. Supplemented by reference TRBV29-1 and TRBJ1-2, the full variable domain reads SAVISQKPSRDICQRGTSLTIQCQVDSQVTMMFWYRQQPGQSLTLIATANQGSEATYESGFVIDKFPISRPNLTFSTLTVSNMSPEDSSIYLCSAYGYTFGSGTRLTVV.

This clonotype was seen at least ten times. The J gene is TRBJ1-5, the V gene TRBV27; 7 bases align to TRBD1. Trimming removed 1 base from V and 2 bases from J; junction bases left unmatched: 5. Germline V gene lookup returns CDR1 MNHEY and CDR2 SMNVEV (reference sequence). The CDR3 totals 16 residues. The DNA for the CDR3 is TGTGCCAGCAGTTTATTCCAGGGGACAGGCAATCAGCCCCAGCATTTT. It encodes CASSLFQGTGNQPQHF.

This clonotype came up many times. The chain uses TRBV5-1 and TRBJ2-7; no clear D. Trimming took off 4 bases at V and 4 bases at J, with 9 bases between the two ends. Germline V gives CDR1 SGHRS, CDR2 YFSETQ. The CDR3 sequence is 12 residues long. This chain's CDR3 is CASSVDGYEQYF. The CDR3 DNA sequence: TGCGCCAGCAGCGTCGACGGTTACGAGCAGTACTTC.

About this clonotype itself: This may be a read error, as it is one base from a much larger clone. This chain links TRBV7-6 with TRBJ2-7; D could derive from TRBD1 or TRBD2 (5 bases each). CDR1 and CDR2 from the germline V gene are SGHVS and FNYEAQ. The CDR3 length is 13 residues. CDR3 nucleotide sequence: TGTGACAGCAGCTCCTTGGGGGTCGACGAGCAGTACTTC. This sequence encodes CDSSSLGVDEQYF.

This clonotype was detected ten times or more. The J gene is TRBJ2-7, the V gene TRBV6-2 or TRBV6-3; D uncertain. Germline V gives CDR1 MNHEY, CDR2 SVGEGT. This CDR3 has 14 amino acids. With 6 bases removed from V and 3 bases from J, the gap between germline ends came to 15 bases. CDR3 region: CASSPRGLDYEQYF. CDR3 sequence (DNA): TGTGCCAGCAGCCCCCGAGGTCTGGACTACGAGCAGTACTTC.

This clonotype was observed at least ten times. The chain has TRBV5-1 and TRBJ1-4; no clear D gene. The germline gives CDR1 SGHRS, CDR2 YFSETQ. V was pared by 4 bases and J by 4 bases, with 14 bases between. The CDR3 covers 15 residues. The CDR3 spells CASSLRGRFNEKLFF. CDR3 coding DNA: TGCGCCAGCAGCCTTCGAGGGAGATTTAATGAAAAACTGTTTTTT. Full variable domain (outside the CDR3, taken from reference TRBV5-1 and TRBJ1-4): KAGVTQTPRYLIKTRGQQVTLSCSPISGHRSVSWYQQTPGQGLQFLFEYFSETQRNKGNFPGRFSGRQFSNSRSEMNVSTLELGDSALYLCASSLRGRFNEKLFFGSGTQLSVL.

This clonotype was picked up many times. This sequence joins TRBV5-1 and TRBJ2-1, with D uncertain. The CDR3 extends over 14 amino acids. CDR1 SGHRS and CDR2 YFSETQ come from the germline V gene. Trimming took off 3 bases at V and 8 bases at J, with 15 bases between the two ends. CDR3 nucleotides: TGCGCCAGCAGCTCCGGGCATTCTGGGGATGAGCAGTTCTTC. Translation: CASSSGHSGDEQFF.

This clonotype came up a few times. CDR3 coding DNA: TGTGCCAGCACTCTCGGCTACCCGCCTGGGGGTGTGGAGCAGTTCTTC. It encodes CASTLGYPPGGVEQFF. The V call is TRBV28, the J call TRBJ2-1; D is tentatively TRBD1 or TRBD2 (5 bases each). This CDR3 is 16 amino acids long. The germline gives CDR1 MDHEN, CDR2 SYDVKM. V shed 7 bases and J shed 10 bases, with 26 bases lying between them. Variable domain in full (rest from reference TRBV28 and TRBJ2-1): DVKVTQSSRYLVKRTGEKVFLECVQDMDHENMFWYRQDPGLGLRLIYFSYDVKMKEKGDIPEGYSVSREKKERFSLILESASTNQTSMYLCASTLGYPPGGVEQFFGPGTRLTVL.

The chain carries TRBV15 and TRBJ2-1; 9 bases match TRBD1. CDR3 length: 18 residues. Germline V lookup: CDR1 LNHNV, CDR2 YYDKDF (reference sequence). Trimming removed 0 bases from V and 2 bases from J; junction bases left unmatched: 8. CDR3 coding DNA: TGTGCCACCAGCAGAGATTATCCGGGACAGGGAACCTACAATGAGCAGTTCTTC. It specifies CATSRDYPGQGTYNEQFF.

This clonotype was counted at least ten times. The genes are TRBV5-1 and TRBJ2-7, with D possibly being TRBD2 (6 bases). Germline CDR1 and CDR2: SGHRS and YFSETQ. Trimming stripped 4 bases from V and 6 bases from J, with 14 bases between. This CDR3 has 13 amino acids. The CDR3 protein is CASSVEGLLEQYF. For the CDR3, the DNA is TGCGCCAGCAGCGTGGAGGGCCTGCTCGAGCAGTACTTC.

This clonotype was counted at least ten times. The chain uses TRBV5-1 and TRBJ1-2, with TRBD1 identical over 7 bases. The germline V gene has CDR1 SGHRS and CDR2 YFSETQ. V gave up 4 bases and J gave up 6 bases; unmatched junction bases: 12. There are 15 residues in the CDR3. CDR3 amino acids: CASSPFVSQGNGYTF. The DNA for the CDR3 is TGCGCCAGCAGCCCTTTCGTCTCACAGGGGAATGGCTACACCTTC.

This clonotype was observed at least ten times. The V gene is TRBV5-1, the J gene TRBJ2-3; TRBD1 is a possible D gene (6 bases). The CDR3 is 16 amino acids. Trimming removed 0 bases at V and 4 bases at J, with 15 bases between. The V gene's germline CDR1 is SGHRS and CDR2 YFSETQ. CDR3 bases: TGCGCCAGCAGCTTGGAGGGGGAGCCCAGCGCAGATACGCAGTATTTT. Protein sequence: CASSLEGEPSADTQYF.

This clonotype has only a few counts. The CDR3: CASSEGTSAYSAEQYF. The CDR3, as DNA: TGTGCCAGCAGCGAAGGGACTAGCGCGTATTCAGCCGAGCAGTACTTC. This chain connects TRBV7-2 to TRBJ2-7; 10 bases are a match to TRBD2. The CDR3 contains 16 residues. V trimming: 5 bases; J trimming: 6 bases; junction bases outside the gene matches: 13. Germline CDR1 and CDR2: SGHTA and FQGNSA.

Comments on this clonotype: A much more abundant neighbour one base away suggests this may be a read error. J is TRBJ2-1 and V is TRBV7-7; possible D gene TRBD2, 6 bases. CDR3 length equals 13 residues. Germline loops: CDR1 SSHAT, CDR2 FNYEAQ (reference sequence). The CDR3: CARSTGDGLEQFF. The CDR3 DNA reads TGTGCTAGAAGCACGGGGGACGGCCTAGAGCAGTTCTTC.

The chain uses TRBV29-1 and TRBJ1-2, with D unclear. Germline V CDR1 and CDR2: SQVTM, ANQGSEA. The CDR3 spans 12 residues. The CDR3, as DNA: TGCAGTTCCTACACGTGGGTCGATGGCTACACCTTC. Protein product: CSSYTWVDGYTF.

The V gene is TRBV6-2 or TRBV6-3, the J gene TRBJ2-1; TRBD2 is a possible D gene (5 bases). V was pared by 8 bases and J by 10 bases, with 15 bases between. Germline V gene sequence: CDR1 MNHEY, CDR2 SVGEGT. The CDR3 runs to 12 residues. The CDR3 loop reads CASGENLGEQFF. In DNA form, the CDR3 reads TGTGCCAGCGGGGAGAATCTCGGAGAGCAGTTCTTC.

This clonotype has just a few counts. An end of the junction does not agree with germline; a read error may underlie this. The chain employs TRBV7-7 and TRBJ2-2, with TRBD1 matching over 9 bases. CDR1 is SSHAT and CDR2 is FNYEAQ in the germline V gene (reference sequence). CDR3 length equals 16 residues. CDR3: CASSSVWGQGTGELFF. CDR3 coding DNA: TGTGCTAGCAGCTCCGTATGGGGACAGGGCACCGGGGAGCTGTTTTTT.

J is TRBJ2-7 and V is TRBV20-1; D not certain. The CDR3 length is 13 residues. Germline V lookup: CDR1 DFQATT, CDR2 SNEGSKA (reference sequence). The V and J ends lost 0 bases and 5 bases respectively, with 11 bases between them. CDR3 in amino acids: CSAREVGSDEQYF. CDR3 bases: TGCAGTGCTAGAGAAGTAGGGTCCGACGAGCAGTACTTC.

This clonotype was counted ten times or more. The chain joins TRBV29-1 to TRBJ2-7; D is undetermined. This CDR3 comprises 14 residues. Between the trimmed V and J ends, which lost 4 bases and 0 bases, there was a span of 13 bases. Germline values: CDR1 SQVTM, CDR2 ANQGSEA. CDR3 nucleotide sequence: TGCAGCGTTGTGGGGATCTCCCTCTCCTACGAGCAGTACTTC. Its translation: CSVVGISLSYEQYF.

Comments on this clonotype: This clone may be a read error of a much larger clone one base away. The chain is built from TRBV10-3 and TRBJ1-3; D gene ambiguous. V dropped 8 bases and J dropped 2 bases, with 16 bases sitting between them. Germline loops: CDR1 ENHRY, CDR2 SYGVKD. This CDR3 is built from 15 residues. CDR3 sequence reads: CAISSGQSTGNTIYF. CDR3 coding DNA: TGTGCCATCTCCTCGGGCCAGAGCACTGGAAACACCATATATTTT.

The chain joins TRBV7-3 to TRBJ1-2; 7 nucleotides match TRBD1. J was trimmed by 2 bases and V by 5 bases; bases with no gene match: 8. This CDR3 contains 15 residues. CDR1 and CDR2 from the germline V gene are SGHTA and FQGTGA. This CDR3 is CASSLTGAGNYGYTF. CDR3 nucleotides: TGTGCCAGCAGCCTTACAGGGGCGGGCAACTATGGCTACACCTTC.

In this sample, this clonotype turned up many times. V is TRBV12-3 or TRBV12-4 and J is TRBJ2-7; 14 bases agree with TRBD2. V lost 6 bases to trimming and J lost 5 bases; unmatched junction nucleotides: 3. The CDR3 is 14 residues long. The CDR3 region is CASRAGLAGDEQYF. CDR3 in DNA: TGTGCCAGCAGGGCGGGACTAGCGGGAGACGAGCAGTACTTC.

This clonotype was detected ten times or more. The CDR3 region is CASSWRKRLEAYNEQFF. For the CDR3, the DNA is TGTGCCAGCAGCTGGAGAAAACGACTAGAAGCCTACAATGAGCAGTTCTTC. V usage is TRBV5-6 and J usage is TRBJ2-1, with D possibly being TRBD2 (6 bases). The germline CDR1 and CDR2 sequences are SGHDT and YYEEEE. The CDR3 extends over 17 amino acids. The V gene lost 3 bases and the J gene lost 2 bases, with 18 bases spanning the gap.

The table lists this clonotype with many counts. The V gene is TRBV20-1, the J gene TRBJ1-2, with 10 bases aligning to TRBD1. Germline V gene data show CDR1 as DFQATT and CDR2 as SNEGSKA (reference sequence). V gave up 5 bases and J gave up 3 bases; unmatched junction bases: 6. The CDR3 runs 14 residues. The CDR3 protein is CSAPSGTGDYGYTF. CDR3 bases: TGCAGTGCTCCCTCCGGGACAGGGGACTATGGCTACACCTTC.

This clonotype was detected many times. The chain recombines TRBV3-1 with TRBJ2-1, with 9 bases fitting TRBD2. From germline, CDR1 is LGHDT and CDR2 YNNKEL (reference sequence). Trimming removed 0 bases from V and 8 bases from J; junction bases left unmatched: 5. This CDR3 has 15 residues. CDR3 sequence (DNA): TGTGCCAGCAGCCAAGATAGCGAGCGGGAGGATGAGCAGTTCTTC. It yields the protein CASSQDSEREDEQFF.